This is a list of T cell receptor beta chains from one sample in a study of blood T cell repertoires in COVID-19. The assay was immunoSEQ multiplex PCR, and TCRdb's table has in-frame clones only and misses some. The sample holds about 180,000 clones, just over 85% seen once. The sequenced sample consisted of peripheral blood. These TCRs come from a man aged 45 to 65 with active or convalescent COVID-19. Both conserved end residues are part of each CDR3.

V gene,J gene,CDR3 protein
TRBV12-3/TRBV12-4,TRBJ2-3,CASREKDTQYF
TRBV6-7,TRBJ2-2,CASSSTSQWRGWAGELFF
TRBV10-3,TRBJ2-2,CAISVGGAGELFF
TRBV28,TRBJ2-6,CASRDGTGDSGANVLTF
TRBV19,TRBJ1-4,CASSMGQNNEKLFF
TRBV7-3,TRBJ1-1,CASSSGTGLGTEAFF
TRBV6-6,TRBJ1-4,CASSYHDRNNEKLFF
TRBV19,TRBJ1-1,CASSSWTGGSGEAFF
TRBV20-1,TRBJ2-7,CSAKRDHEQYF
TRBV6-5,TRBJ2-1,CAEGQGYEQFF
TRBV5-4,TRBJ2-5,CASSLGSGGAVKTQYF
TRBV9,TRBJ2-1,CASSVISGIVNEQFF
TRBV6-5,TRBJ2-7,CASSFSGGPEYEQYF
TRBV5-4,TRBJ1-1,CASSFGGGGDTEAFF
TRBV4-3,TRBJ1-6,CASSQGGGSGSPLHF
TRBV20-1,TRBJ2-2,CSASLSRTGELFF
TRBV30,TRBJ1-5,CACGGQGVQPQHF
TRBV11-2,TRBJ2-7,CASSLGAGPYEQYF
TRBV29-1,TRBJ1-5,CSVRGSGNQPQHF
TRBV24-1,TRBJ1-4,CATSAGVVNEKLFF
TRBV29-1,TRBJ1-2,CSVVGTGGLNYGYTF
TRBV11-2,TRBJ2-1,CASSGQRAVEQFF
TRBV7-2,TRBJ2-6,CASSWTGKGANVLTF
TRBV11-2,TRBJ2-3,CASSPAGGSVSDTQYF
TRBV4-2,TRBJ1-2,CASSQDGQGARGYTF
TRBV7-3,TRBJ1-2,CASSFLGEEGYTF
TRBV28,TRBJ1-1,CAYRTGMNTEAFF
TRBV12-5,TRBJ2-1,CASGLAPTYNEQFF
TRBV20-1,TRBJ2-7,CSARDRDRWHF
TRBV21-1,TRBJ1-2,CASSKGRGIPYTF
TRBV11-2,TRBJ1-3,CASSPGQGVYSGNTIYF
TRBV5-6,TRBJ1-1,CASSLRGGGTEAFF
TRBV6-5,TRBJ1-1,CASNTRGIEAFF
TRBV5-1,TRBJ1-2,CASSFQQGVYGYTF
TRBV5-1,TRBJ1-2,CASSVDSGNYGYTF
TRBV28,TRBJ1-6,CASSRDRARSSYNSPLHF
TRBV25-1,TRBJ1-2,CASSEYIMGYTF